Below are 29 T cell receptor beta chains sequenced from a single sample in a study of blood T cell repertoires in COVID-19. The table came from immunoSEQ multiplex PCR; TCRdb's copy has only in-frame clones and leaves some out. The sample lists roughly 180,000 clones, around 80% occurring once. Sequenced input: peripheral blood. The receptors were sampled from a human donor in a cohort sampled during active COVID-19.

This sequence joins TRBV5-4 and TRBJ2-4, with TRBD2 as a possible D gene (6 bases). V was pared by 4 bases and J by 0 bases, with 14 bases between. From germline, CDR1 is SGHNT and CDR2 YYREEE (reference sequence). The CDR3 sequence is 16 residues long. The CDR3 region is CASSEGRGLAKNIQYF. The CDR3 nucleotides are TGTGCCAGCAGCGAAGGGCGGGGACTAGCCAAAAACATTCAGTACTTC.

This chain uses TRBV9 with TRBJ2-2, with D possibly TRBD2 on 6 matching bases. The V end lost 0 bases, the J end lost 8 bases, and 11 bases lay between the germline ends. Germline CDR1 and CDR2: SGDLS and YYNGEE. This CDR3 comprises 14 residues. The CDR3 is CASSVALSGGELFF. Written as DNA, the CDR3 is TGTGCCAGCAGCGTAGCTTTGAGCGGGGGGGAGCTGTTTTTT.

The rearrangement links TRBV29-1 to TRBJ2-7, with D possibly being TRBD2 (7 bases). This CDR3 is built from 15 residues. V was shortened by 4 bases and J by 0 bases, with 16 bases between the two germline ends. The germline gives CDR1 SQVTM, CDR2 ANQGSEA. CDR3: CSVARSAGASYEQYF. The CDR3 DNA sequence: TGCAGCGTTGCTCGCTCGGCGGGGGCCTCCTACGAGCAGTACTTC.

The rearrangement links TRBV18 to TRBJ1-1; 10 nucleotides line up with TRBD1. Germline lookup yields CDR1 KGHSH and CDR2 LQKENI. V was pared by 3 bases and J by 0 bases, with 4 bases of the junction left unmatched. The CDR3 length is 16 residues. The CDR3 bases are TGTGCCAGCTCACCCGCAGGACAGGGGGTGAACACTGAAGCTTTCTTT. Protein product: CASSPAGQGVNTEAFF.

This clone occurred once. The rearrangement joins TRBV4-1 to TRBJ2-1, with 10 positions matching TRBD2. Germline V gene sequence: CDR1 MGHRA, CDR2 YSYEKL. J gave up 5 bases and V 0 bases, and 10 bases lay outside the gene matches. CDR3 length equals 18 residues. In nucleotides, the CDR3 is TGCGCCAGCAGCCAAGAAGGGGAGCGGGGGGGCCTCGACAATGAGCAGTTCTTC. Translating gives CASSQEGERGGLDNEQFF.

V gene TRBV5-6 combines with J gene TRBJ2-5, with D perhaps TRBD1 (6 bases). Trimming shortened V by 0 bases and J by 4 bases, and 7 bases separated the two germline ends. The germline CDR1 and CDR2 sequences are SGHDT and YYEEEE. CDR3 size: 13 residues. CDR3 protein: CASSLEGVETQYF. The CDR3, as DNA: TGTGCCAGCAGCTTGGAGGGGGTAGAGACCCAGTACTTC.

The count of this clone is one. The chain is built from TRBV5-1 and TRBJ2-5; no clear D. Germline V gene lookup returns CDR1 SGHRS and CDR2 YFSETQ. The CDR3 contains 14 residues. Trimming shortened V by 4 bases and J by 5 bases, and 15 bases separated the two germline ends. Here the CDR3 DNA reads TGCGCCAGCAGCCCCCGTGAGTGGTCGGAGACCCAGTACTTC. This gives the protein CASSPREWSETQYF.

This rearrangement joins TRBV7-9 to TRBJ1-5, with TRBD1 as a possible D gene (6 bases). This CDR3 region has 15 residues. Germline CDR1 SEHNR, CDR2 FQNEAQ (reference sequence). V lost 4 bases to trimming and J lost 3 bases, with 13 bases between them. CDR3 region: CASSSGAGNNQPQHF. CDR3 nucleotides: TGTGCCAGCAGCTCAGGGGCTGGGAACAATCAGCCCCAGCATTTT. Based on the CDR3 plus reference TRBV7-9 and TRBJ1-5, the full variable domain is DTGVSQNPRHKITKRGQNVTFRCDPISEHNRLYWYRQTLGQGPEFLTYFQNEAQLEKSRLLSDRFSAERPKGSFSTLEIQRTEQGDSAMYLCASSSGAGNNQPQHFGDGTRLSIL.

The genes are TRBV9 and TRBJ2-1; TRBD1 is a possible D gene (6 bases). Germline CDR1 and CDR2: SGDLS and YYNGEE. The CDR3 runs 14 residues. Deletions cut 3 bases from V and 10 bases from J, with 17 bases between. The CDR3: CASSESGLTGEQFF. DNA for the CDR3: TGTGCCAGCAGCGAATCGGGCCTTACAGGGGAGCAGTTCTTC.

This chain joins TRBV15 and TRBJ1-2; weak D call: TRBD1 (5 bases). V shed 0 bases and J shed 4 bases, with 18 bases lying between them. The CDR3 totals 17 residues. Germline V lookup: CDR1 LNHNV, CDR2 YYDKDF (reference sequence). CDR3 nucleotide sequence: TGTGCCACCAGCAGAGAAGTAGGGGTCCAGTGGTCCTATGGCTACACCTTC. Protein: CATSREVGVQWSYGYTF.

The chain employs TRBV2 and TRBJ1-3; 7 bases line up with TRBD1. The CDR3 is 14 amino acids. The V gene's germline CDR1 is SNHLY and CDR2 FYNNEI. J gave up 6 bases and V 6 bases, and 8 bases lay outside the gene matches. The CDR3 region has the DNA TGTGCCAGCAGGACGACAGGGCTAGAAAACACCATATATTTT. Its protein product is CASRTTGLENTIYF.

The chain has TRBV12-3 or TRBV12-4 and TRBJ1-2, with D possibly being TRBD1 (6 bases). The CDR3 is made up of 13 amino acids. Trimming stripped 3 bases from V and 8 bases from J, with 13 bases between. CDR3 region: CASSFPGAGGYTF. The CDR3 coding sequence is TGTGCCAGCAGTTTCCCAGGGGCGGGCGGCTACACCTTC.

This chain connects TRBV7-2 to TRBJ2-5; D is possibly TRBD1 (5 bases). Germline V gene data show CDR1 as SGHTA and CDR2 as FQGNSA. Deletions cut 8 bases from V and 5 bases from J, with 15 bases between. The CDR3 sequence is 13 residues long. In DNA, the CDR3 is TGTGCCAGCGGAAGACAGCTGGGTGAGACCCAGTACTTC. Translated: CASGRQLGETQYF.

V gene TRBV6-5 combines with J gene TRBJ2-7; D possibly corresponds to TRBD1 (5 bases). CDR1 and CDR2 (germline): MNHEY, SVGAGI. Trimming shortened V by 8 bases and J by 3 bases, and 17 bases separated the two germline ends. This CDR3 spans 14 amino acids. The CDR3 reads CASRIKGPYYEQYF. As DNA, the CDR3 is TGTGCCAGCCGAATTAAGGGGCCTTACTACGAGCAGTACTTC.

This chain uses TRBV7-8 with TRBJ1-1; tentatively, D is TRBD1 (6 bases). CDR3 length equals 11 residues. Trimming cost V 6 bases and J 10 bases, with 12 bases left between them. Germline V gene lookup returns CDR1 SGHVS and CDR2 FQNEAQ. The CDR3 sequence is CASRSEGVAFF. CDR3 DNA sequence: TGTGCCAGCAGATCCGAGGGGGTAGCTTTCTTT.

The chain combines TRBV6-6 with TRBJ1-2; 7 positions match TRBD1. With V trimmed by 6 bases and J by 8 bases, 27 bases remained unmatched. The CDR3 runs to 19 residues. CDR1 is MNHNY, CDR2 SVGAGI, per germline (reference sequence). CDR3 residues: CASSRNPSAGQARFAGYTF. DNA for the CDR3: TGTGCCAGCAGCCGAAACCCCAGTGCTGGACAGGCCCGATTCGCGGGCTACACCTTC.

V gene TRBV3-1 (or the pseudogene TRBV3-2) combines with J gene TRBJ2-5; 8 nucleotides match TRBD2. The CDR3 runs 13 residues. Per germline, CDR1 LGHDT and CDR2 YNNKEL (reference sequence). Trimming removed 3 bases from V and 5 bases from J; junction bases left unmatched: 2. The CDR3 DNA follows: TGTGCCAGCAGCCATAGCGGGGCGGAGACCCAGTACTTC. This encodes CASSHSGAETQYF.

A word on this clone: This specimen includes other DNA sequences encoding the same CDR3. The chain uses TRBV20-1 and TRBJ2-5, with D uncertain. The ends were cut back, 6 bases at V and 1 base at J, with 6 bases in the middle. This CDR3 spans 11 amino acids. Germline-derived CDR1 and CDR2 are DFQATT and SNEGSKA (reference sequence). The CDR3 sequence is CSALPQETQYF. Written as DNA, the CDR3 is TGCAGTGCCCTCCCCCAAGAGACCCAGTACTTC.

The gene calls are TRBV20-1 and TRBJ1-1, with D possibly being TRBD1 (6 bases). Trimming shortened V by 3 bases and J by 6 bases, and 14 bases separated the two germline ends. Germline CDR1 is DFQATT and CDR2 is SNEGSKA (reference sequence). CDR3 size: 13 residues. In DNA form, the CDR3 reads TGCAGTGCTAGTTTGGGGGCCCCCTCTGAAGCTTTCTTT. This translates into CSASLGAPSEAFF.

The rearrangement links TRBV5-5 to TRBJ2-7; D call uncertain. V was trimmed by 1 base and J by 6 bases, leaving 11 bases between them. The CDR3 length is 13 residues. Germline V gene data show CDR1 as SGHKS and CDR2 as YYEKEE (reference sequence). The CDR3 nucleotides read TGTGCCAGCAGCTTGTGGCAGGTCTCCGAGCAGTACTTC. Protein: CASSLWQVSEQYF.

The chain carries TRBV29-1 and TRBJ1-1; D is unclear. This CDR3 has 12 amino acids. V lost 2 bases, J lost 4 bases, and 8 bases lay in between. Per the germline V gene, CDR1 is SQVTM and CDR2 is ANQGSEA. In DNA, the CDR3 is TGCAGCGTTGAAATTGTGCGCACTGAAGCTTTCTTT. Translated, it gives CSVEIVRTEAFF. Using reference TRBV29-1 and TRBJ1-1 for the parts outside the CDR3, the full variable domain is SAVISQKPSRDICQRGTSLTIQCQVDSQVTMMFWYRQQPGQSLTLIATANQGSEATYESGFVIDKFPISRPNLTFSTLTVSNMSPEDSSIYLCSVEIVRTEAFFGQGTRLTVV.

The chain combines TRBV19 with TRBJ2-3; 10 nucleotides match TRBD2. The CDR3 is made up of 17 amino acids. The J segment lost 4 bases and the V segment lost 3 bases, leaving 10 bases of the junction unmatched. Germline CDR1 is LNHDA and CDR2 is SQIVND (reference sequence). The CDR3 sequence is CASSMVLAGVGADTQYF. CDR3 sequence (DNA): TGTGCCAGTAGTATGGTCCTAGCGGGGGTTGGGGCAGATACGCAGTATTTT.

The CDR3 coding sequence is TGTGCCAGCAGCCGACAGGGCCCATTGAACACTGAAGCTTTCTTT. Translating it yields CASSRQGPLNTEAFF. The gene calls are TRBV14 and TRBJ1-1; 7 nucleotides line up with TRBD1. This CDR3 is 15 amino acids long. Germline CDR1 and CDR2: SGHDN and FVKESK. V dropped 4 bases and J dropped 0; count of bases not matched to a gene: 5.

This chain joins TRBV7-6 and TRBJ2-2, with D possibly being TRBD1 (5 bases). V was pared by 5 bases and J by 4 bases, with 14 bases between. Germline assignment: CDR1 SGHVS and CDR2 FNYEAQ. This CDR3 is built from 15 residues. The CDR3 DNA follows: TGTGCCAGCAGCGGGGCCCCCTCGGGCACCGGGGAGCTGTTTTTT. As protein: CASSGAPSGTGELFF.

The V call is TRBV5-5, the J call TRBJ1-4, with 8 bases matching TRBD1. The CDR3 runs 16 residues. Germline CDR1 SGHKS, CDR2 YYEKEE (reference sequence). V shed 3 bases and J 5 bases; nucleotides not matched to a gene: 9. The CDR3 is CASSSPWTGSNEKLFF. The DNA of the CDR3 is TGTGCCAGCAGCTCCCCTTGGACAGGGAGCAATGAAAAACTGTTTTTT.

The chain joins TRBV29-1 to TRBJ1-5, with 8 bases lining up with TRBD1. From germline, CDR1 is SQVTM and CDR2 ANQGSEA. The CDR3 is made up of 14 amino acids. V trimming: 4 bases; J trimming: 1 base; junction bases outside the gene matches: 3. In DNA form, the CDR3 reads TGCAGCGTTGCAGGGGGCCCCAGCAATCAGCCCCAGCATTTT. It specifies CSVAGGPSNQPQHF.

V gene TRBV20-1 combines with J gene TRBJ1-2; TRBD1 is a possible D gene (5 bases). Germline values: CDR1 DFQATT, CDR2 SNEGSKA (reference sequence). V was pared by 6 bases and J by 3 bases, with 8 bases between. This CDR3 has 11 residues. CDR3 region: CSASTDYGYTF. The CDR3 DNA follows: TGCAGTGCCTCGACAGACTATGGCTACACCTTC.

V usage is TRBV7-9 and J usage is TRBJ2-3, with 15 positions matching TRBD2. Looked up from germline, CDR1 is SEHNR and CDR2 is FQNEAQ (reference sequence). After removal of 6 bases from V and 6 bases from J, the junction contained 7 bases not matched to a gene. The CDR3 totals 16 residues. CDR3 amino acids: CASRGLAGGPWDTQYF. The CDR3 DNA is TGTGCCAGCAGGGGACTAGCGGGGGGTCCCTGGGATACGCAGTATTTT.

This chain links TRBV4-1 with TRBJ2-6, with D possibly being TRBD1 (5 bases). CDR1 is MGHRA, CDR2 YSYEKL, per germline. The CDR3 consists of 16 residues. Trimming left V 1 base short and J 2 bases short, with 9 bases between. CDR3 in DNA: TGCGCCAGCAGCCAAGTCAGGGTCGCTGGGGCCAACGTCCTGACTTTC. Protein product: CASSQVRVAGANVLTF.